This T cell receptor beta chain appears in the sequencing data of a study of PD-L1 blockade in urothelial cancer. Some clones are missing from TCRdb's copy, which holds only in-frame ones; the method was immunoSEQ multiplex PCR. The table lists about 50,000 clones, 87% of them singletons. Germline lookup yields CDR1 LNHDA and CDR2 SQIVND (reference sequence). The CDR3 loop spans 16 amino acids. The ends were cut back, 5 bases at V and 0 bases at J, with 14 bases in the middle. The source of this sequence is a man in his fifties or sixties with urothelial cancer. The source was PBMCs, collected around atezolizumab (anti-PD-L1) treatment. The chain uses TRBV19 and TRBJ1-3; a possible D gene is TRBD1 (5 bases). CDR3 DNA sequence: TGTGCCAGTAGTTTCACAGGTTCCTACTCTGGAAACACCATATATTTT. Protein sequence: CASSFTGSYSGNTIYF.